Reported below is one T cell receptor (beta chain). This entry is derived from a study of blood T cell repertoires in COVID-19. Study at large: Some COVID-19 samples were acute and others convalescent; all came from the United States, Italy and Spain. From T cells, B-cell-depleted T cells, or PBMCs came the material, which was cDNA or gDNA.

In the original analysis: It was from reference gene primer amplification that nucleated cell counts were estimated. Profiling relied on immunoSEQ multiplex PCR, and the TCRdb table lists in-frame clones only, not all of them. V, J and clone size reflect that table, while D and trimming were determined from the DNA. The table records roughly 190,000 clones, 75% to 80% of them present only once. This sequence originates from a woman aged 45 to 65 with active or convalescent COVID-19. The sequenced sample was peripheral blood.

CDR3 bases: TGTGCCAGCTCACCTACAGGGTTCTCCACCGAGCAGTACTTC. This encodes CASSPTGFSTEQYF. The gene calls are TRBV18 and TRBJ2-7; D is possibly TRBD1 (6 bases). V gave up 3 bases and J gave up 6 bases, with 15 bases separating them. The CDR3 is 14 amino acids. Germline-derived CDR1 and CDR2 are KGHSH and LQKENI.